This TCR beta chain is from a study of CDR3 diversity in severe acne. TCRdb fed the PCR reads into MiXCR, producing one record per CDR3 protein. The repertoire holds about 85,000 distinct CDR3 sequences, 45% to 50% seen once, with around 10% in the top ten. There are a few counts of this clonotype. At one boundary the junction diverges from the germline segment, which might be a read error. The CDR3 runs 14 residues. Germline lookup yields CDR1 ENHRY and CDR2 SYGVKD. The receptor was isolated from a male donor in good health, serving as a control. Sequences were obtained from blood. This rearrangement joins TRBV10-3 to TRBJ1-2, with no clear D. The DNA for the CDR3 is TGTGCCAGCAGTGAAGCCGGGACTAACTATGGCTACACCTTC. As protein: CASSEAGTNYGYTF.